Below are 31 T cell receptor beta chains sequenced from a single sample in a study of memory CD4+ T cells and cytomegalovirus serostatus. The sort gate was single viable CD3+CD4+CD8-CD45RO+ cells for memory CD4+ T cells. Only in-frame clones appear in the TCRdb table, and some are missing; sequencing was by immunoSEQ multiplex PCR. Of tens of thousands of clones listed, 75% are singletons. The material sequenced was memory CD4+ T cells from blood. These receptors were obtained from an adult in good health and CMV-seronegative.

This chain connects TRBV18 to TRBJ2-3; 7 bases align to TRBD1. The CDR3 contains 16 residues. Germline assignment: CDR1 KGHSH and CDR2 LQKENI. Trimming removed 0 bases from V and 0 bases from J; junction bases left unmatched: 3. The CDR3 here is CASSPPRGRSTDTQYF. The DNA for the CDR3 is TGTGCCAGCTCACCACCGAGGGGGCGTAGCACAGATACGCAGTATTTT.

The CDR3 bases are TGTGCCAGCAGCAACCGGGACAGAGGACAGCCCCAGCATTTT. Residues: CASSNRDRGQPQHF. The chain has TRBV7-2 and TRBJ1-5; TRBD1 agrees at 7 bases. V gave up 5 bases and J gave up 7 bases; unmatched junction bases: 8. CDR3 length equals 14 residues. CDR1 and CDR2 from the germline V gene are SGHTA and FQGNSA. The whole variable domain, remainder taken from reference TRBV7-2 and TRBJ1-5, is GAGVSQSPSNKVTEKGKDVELRCDPISGHTALYWYRQSLGQGLEFLIYFQGNSAPDKSGLPSDRFSAERTGGSVSTLTIQRTQQEDSAVYLCASSNRDRGQPQHFGDGTRLSIL.

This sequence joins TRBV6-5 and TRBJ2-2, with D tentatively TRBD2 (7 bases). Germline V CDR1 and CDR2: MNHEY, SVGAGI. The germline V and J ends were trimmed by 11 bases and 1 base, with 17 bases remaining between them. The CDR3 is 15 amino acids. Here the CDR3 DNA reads TGTGCCGCCGGGGGGCCTAGCGGGAACACCGGGGAGCTGTTTTTT. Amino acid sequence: CAAGGPSGNTGELFF.

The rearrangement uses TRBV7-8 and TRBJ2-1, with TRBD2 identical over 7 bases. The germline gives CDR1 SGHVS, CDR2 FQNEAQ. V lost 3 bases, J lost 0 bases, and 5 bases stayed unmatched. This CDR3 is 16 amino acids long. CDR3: CASSFFGGSSYNEQFF. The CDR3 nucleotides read TGTGCCAGCAGCTTTTTCGGGGGGAGCTCCTACAATGAGCAGTTCTTC. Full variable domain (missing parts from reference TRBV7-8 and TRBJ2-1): GAGVSQSPRYKVAKRGQDVALRCDPISGHVSLFWYQQALGQGPEFLTYFQNEAQLDKSGLPSDRFFAERPEGSVSTLKIQRTQQEDSAVYLCASSFFGGSSYNEQFFGPGTRLTVL.

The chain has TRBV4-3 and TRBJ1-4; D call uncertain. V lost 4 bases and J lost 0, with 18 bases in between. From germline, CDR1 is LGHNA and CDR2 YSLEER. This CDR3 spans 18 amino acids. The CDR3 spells CASSPSGAPKATNEKLFF. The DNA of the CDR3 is TGCGCCAGCAGCCCCAGTGGAGCACCCAAGGCAACTAATGAAAAACTGTTTTTT.

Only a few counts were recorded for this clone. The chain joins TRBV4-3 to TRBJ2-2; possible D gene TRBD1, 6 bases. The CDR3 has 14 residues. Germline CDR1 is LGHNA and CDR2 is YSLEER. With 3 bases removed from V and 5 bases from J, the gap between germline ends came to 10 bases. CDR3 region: CASSHSQGTGELFF. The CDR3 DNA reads TGCGCCAGCAGCCACTCACAGGGTACCGGGGAGCTGTTTTTT.

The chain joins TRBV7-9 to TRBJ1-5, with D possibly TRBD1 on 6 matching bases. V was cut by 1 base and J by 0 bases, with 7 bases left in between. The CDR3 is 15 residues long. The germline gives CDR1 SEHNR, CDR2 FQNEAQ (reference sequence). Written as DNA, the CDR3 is TGTGCCAGCAGCTTAGGAGGGGGTAGCAATCAGCCCCAGCATTTT. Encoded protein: CASSLGGGSNQPQHF.

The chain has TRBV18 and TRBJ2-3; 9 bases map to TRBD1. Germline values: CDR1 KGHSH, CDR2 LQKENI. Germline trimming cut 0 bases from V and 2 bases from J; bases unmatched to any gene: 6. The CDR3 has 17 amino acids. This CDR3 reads CASSPPIQGAATDTQYF. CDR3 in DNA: TGTGCCAGCTCACCACCAATACAGGGGGCTGCCACAGATACGCAGTATTTT.

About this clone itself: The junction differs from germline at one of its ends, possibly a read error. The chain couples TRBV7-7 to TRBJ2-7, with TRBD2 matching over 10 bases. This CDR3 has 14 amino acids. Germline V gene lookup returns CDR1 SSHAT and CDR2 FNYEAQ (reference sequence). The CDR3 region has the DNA TGTGCTAGCAGCTTAGGGTCTAGCGGGGGCGAGCAGTACTTC. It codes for CASSLGSSGGEQYF.

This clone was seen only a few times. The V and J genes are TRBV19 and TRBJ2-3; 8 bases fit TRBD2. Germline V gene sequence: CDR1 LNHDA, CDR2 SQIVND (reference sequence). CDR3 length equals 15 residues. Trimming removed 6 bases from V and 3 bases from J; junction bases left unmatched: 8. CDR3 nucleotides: TGTGCCAGTAGCGACAGCGGGAGTAGTACAGATACGCAGTATTTT. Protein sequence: CASSDSGSSTDTQYF.

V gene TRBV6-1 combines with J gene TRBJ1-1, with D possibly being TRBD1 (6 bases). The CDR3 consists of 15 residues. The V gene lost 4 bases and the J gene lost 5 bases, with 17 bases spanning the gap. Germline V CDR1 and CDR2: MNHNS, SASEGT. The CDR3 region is CASSAISGTWTEAFF. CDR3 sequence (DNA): TGTGCCAGCAGTGCGATTTCCGGGACATGGACTGAAGCTTTCTTT.

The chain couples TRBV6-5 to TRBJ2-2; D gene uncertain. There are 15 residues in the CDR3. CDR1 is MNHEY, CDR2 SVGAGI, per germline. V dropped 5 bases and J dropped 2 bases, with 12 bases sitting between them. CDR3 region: CASSRTFTNTGELFF. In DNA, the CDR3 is TGTGCCAGCAGTCGAACTTTTACTAACACCGGGGAGCTGTTTTTT.

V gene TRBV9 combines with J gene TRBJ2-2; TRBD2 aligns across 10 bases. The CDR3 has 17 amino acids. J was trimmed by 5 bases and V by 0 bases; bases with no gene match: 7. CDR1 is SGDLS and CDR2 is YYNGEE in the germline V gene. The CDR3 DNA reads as TGTGCCAGCAGCGTAGGGCCCCTAGCGGGAGAAACCGGGGAGCTGTTTTTT. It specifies CASSVGPLAGETGELFF.

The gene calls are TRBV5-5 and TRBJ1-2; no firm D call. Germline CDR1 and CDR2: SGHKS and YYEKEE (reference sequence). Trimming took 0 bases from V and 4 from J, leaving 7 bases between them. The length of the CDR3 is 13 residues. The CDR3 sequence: CASSLEQIYGYTF. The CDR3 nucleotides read TGTGCCAGCAGCTTGGAACAGATCTATGGCTACACCTTC.

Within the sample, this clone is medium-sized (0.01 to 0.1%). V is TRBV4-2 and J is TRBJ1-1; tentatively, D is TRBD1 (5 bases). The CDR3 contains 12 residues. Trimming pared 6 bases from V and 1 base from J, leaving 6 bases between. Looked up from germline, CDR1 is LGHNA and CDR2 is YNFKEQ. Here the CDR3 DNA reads TGTGCCAGCAGTGACAGGAACACTGAAGCTTTCTTT. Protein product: CASSDRNTEAFF.

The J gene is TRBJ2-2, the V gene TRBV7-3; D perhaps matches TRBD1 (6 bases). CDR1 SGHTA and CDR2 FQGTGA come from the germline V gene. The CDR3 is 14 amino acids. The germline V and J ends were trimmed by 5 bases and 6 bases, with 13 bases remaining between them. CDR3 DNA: TGTGCCAGCAGCCCCCCCAACAGGGCCGGGGAGCTGTTTTTT. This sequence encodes CASSPPNRAGELFF.

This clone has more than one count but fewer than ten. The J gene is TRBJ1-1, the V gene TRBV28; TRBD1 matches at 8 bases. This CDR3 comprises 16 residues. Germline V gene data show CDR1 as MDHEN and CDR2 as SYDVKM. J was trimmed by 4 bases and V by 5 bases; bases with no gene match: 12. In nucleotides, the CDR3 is TGTGCCAGCAGTCCCTACCTGGGACAGGTGATCACTGAAGCTTTCTTT. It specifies CASSPYLGQVITEAFF.

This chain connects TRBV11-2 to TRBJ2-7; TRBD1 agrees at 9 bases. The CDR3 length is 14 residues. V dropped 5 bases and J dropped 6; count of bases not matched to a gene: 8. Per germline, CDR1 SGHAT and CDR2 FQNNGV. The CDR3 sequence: CASSPRDREIEQYF. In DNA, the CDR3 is TGTGCCAGCAGCCCGCGGGACAGGGAGATCGAGCAGTACTTC.

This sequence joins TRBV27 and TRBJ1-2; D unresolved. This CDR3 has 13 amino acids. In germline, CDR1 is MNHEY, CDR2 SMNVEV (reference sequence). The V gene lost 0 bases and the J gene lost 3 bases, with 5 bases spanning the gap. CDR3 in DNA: TGTGCCAGCAGTTTATCCGGGGACTATGGCTACACCTTC. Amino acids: CASSLSGDYGYTF.

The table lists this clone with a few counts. CDR3 region: CASSPAGAGELFF. Written as DNA, the CDR3 is TGTGCCAGCAGCCCCGCCGGGGCCGGGGAGCTGTTTTTT. The chain joins TRBV7-7 to TRBJ2-2, with D tentatively TRBD2 (5 bases). Germline V lookup: CDR1 SSHAT, CDR2 FNYEAQ (reference sequence). CDR3 length: 13 amino acids. The ends were cut back, 5 bases at V and 6 bases at J, with 10 bases in the middle. The full variable domain, in which reference TRBV7-7 and TRBJ2-2 provide the parts outside the CDR3, is GAGVSQSPRYKVTKRGQDVTLRCDPISSHATLYWYQQALGQGPEFLTYFNYEAQPDKSGLPSDRFSAERPEGSISTLTIQRTEQRDSAMYRCASSPAGAGELFFGEGSRLTVL.

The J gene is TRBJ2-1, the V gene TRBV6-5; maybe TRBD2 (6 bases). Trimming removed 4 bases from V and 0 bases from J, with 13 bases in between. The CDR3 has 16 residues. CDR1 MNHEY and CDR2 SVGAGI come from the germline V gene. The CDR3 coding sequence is TGTGCCAGCAGTTTGAATAGCGGATACTCCTACAATGAGCAGTTCTTC. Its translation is CASSLNSGYSYNEQFF.

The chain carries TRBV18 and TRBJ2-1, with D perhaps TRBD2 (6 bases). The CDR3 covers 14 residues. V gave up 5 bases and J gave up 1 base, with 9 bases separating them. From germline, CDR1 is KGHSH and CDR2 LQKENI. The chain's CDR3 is CASSTSQSYNEQFF. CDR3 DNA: TGTGCCAGCTCAACTAGCCAATCCTACAATGAGCAGTTCTTC.

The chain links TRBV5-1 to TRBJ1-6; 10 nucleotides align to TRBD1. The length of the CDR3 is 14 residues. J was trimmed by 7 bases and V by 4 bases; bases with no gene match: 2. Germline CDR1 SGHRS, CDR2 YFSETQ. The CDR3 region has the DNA TGCGCCAGCAGCACGGGACAGGGGAATTCACCCCTCCACTTT. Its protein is CASSTGQGNSPLHF.

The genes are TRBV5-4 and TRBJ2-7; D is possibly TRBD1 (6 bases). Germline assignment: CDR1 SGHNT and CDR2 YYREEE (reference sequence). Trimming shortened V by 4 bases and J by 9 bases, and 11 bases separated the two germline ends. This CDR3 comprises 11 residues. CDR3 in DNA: TGTGCCAGCAGCGCGAAGGGGGTGCAGTACTTC. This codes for CASSAKGVQYF.

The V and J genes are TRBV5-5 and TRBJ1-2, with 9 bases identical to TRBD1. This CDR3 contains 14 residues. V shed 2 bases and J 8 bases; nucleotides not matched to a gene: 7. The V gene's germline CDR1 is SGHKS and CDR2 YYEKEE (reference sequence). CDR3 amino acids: CASSFLGQGMGYTF. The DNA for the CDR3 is TGTGCCAGCAGCTTCCTGGGACAGGGAATGGGCTACACCTTC.

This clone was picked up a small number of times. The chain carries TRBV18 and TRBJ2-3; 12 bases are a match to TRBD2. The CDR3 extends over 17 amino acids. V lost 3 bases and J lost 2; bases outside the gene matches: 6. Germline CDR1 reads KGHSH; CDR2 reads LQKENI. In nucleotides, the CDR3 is TGTGCCAGCTCACCTCAAGGACTAGCGGGGACCACAGATACGCAGTATTTT. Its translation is CASSPQGLAGTTDTQYF. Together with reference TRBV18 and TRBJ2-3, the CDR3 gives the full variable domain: NAGVMQNPRHLVRRRGQEARLRCSPMKGHSHVYWYRQLPEEGLKFMVYLQKENIIDESGMPKERFSAEFPKEGPSILRIQQVVRGDSAAYFCASSPQGLAGTTDTQYFGPGTRLTVL.

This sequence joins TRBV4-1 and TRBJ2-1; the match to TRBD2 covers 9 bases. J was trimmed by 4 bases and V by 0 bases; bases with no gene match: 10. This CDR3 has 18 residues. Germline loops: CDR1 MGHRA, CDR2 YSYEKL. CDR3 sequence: CASSQERSSSGKYNEQFF. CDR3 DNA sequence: TGCGCCAGCAGCCAAGAAAGGTCGTCTAGCGGGAAGTACAATGAGCAGTTCTTC.

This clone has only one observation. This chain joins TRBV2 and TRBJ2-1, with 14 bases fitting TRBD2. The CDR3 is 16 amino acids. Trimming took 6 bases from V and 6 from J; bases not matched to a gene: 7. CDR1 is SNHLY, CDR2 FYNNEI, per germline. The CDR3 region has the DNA TGTGCCAGCAGCGACTCCGGACTAGCGGGAGGCAATGAGCAGTTCTTC. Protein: CASSDSGLAGGNEQFF.

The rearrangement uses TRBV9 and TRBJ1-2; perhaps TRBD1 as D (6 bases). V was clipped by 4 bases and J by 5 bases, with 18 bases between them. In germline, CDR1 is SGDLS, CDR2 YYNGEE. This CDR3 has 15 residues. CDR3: CASSPQTGGRYGYTF. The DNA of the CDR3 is TGTGCCAGCAGCCCACAGACAGGTGGAAGATATGGCTACACCTTC.

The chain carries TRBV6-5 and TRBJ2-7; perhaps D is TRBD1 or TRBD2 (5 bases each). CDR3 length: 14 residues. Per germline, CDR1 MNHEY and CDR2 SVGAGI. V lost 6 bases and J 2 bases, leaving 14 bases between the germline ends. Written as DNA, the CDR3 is TGTGCCAGCAGCATGTTCGAGGGGACCTACGAGCAGTACTTC. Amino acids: CASSMFEGTYEQYF.

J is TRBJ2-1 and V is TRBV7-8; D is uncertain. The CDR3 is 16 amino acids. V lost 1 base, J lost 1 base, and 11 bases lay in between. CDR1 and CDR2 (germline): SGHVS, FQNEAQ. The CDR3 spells CASSLDASPSYNEQFF. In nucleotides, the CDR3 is TGTGCCAGCAGCTTAGACGCCAGCCCGTCCTACAATGAGCAGTTCTTC.